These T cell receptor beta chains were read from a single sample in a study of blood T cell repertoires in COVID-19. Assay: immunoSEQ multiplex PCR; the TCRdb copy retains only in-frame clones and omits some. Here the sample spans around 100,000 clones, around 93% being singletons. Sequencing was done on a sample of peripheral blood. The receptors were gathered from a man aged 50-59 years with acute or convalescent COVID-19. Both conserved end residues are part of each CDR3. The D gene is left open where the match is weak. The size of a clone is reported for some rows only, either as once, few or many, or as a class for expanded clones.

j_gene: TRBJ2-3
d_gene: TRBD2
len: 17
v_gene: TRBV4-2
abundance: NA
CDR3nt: TGTGCCAGCAGCCAAGCCCTACTAGCGGGGGTGCTAGATACGCAGTATTTT
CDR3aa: CASSQALLAGVLDTQYF

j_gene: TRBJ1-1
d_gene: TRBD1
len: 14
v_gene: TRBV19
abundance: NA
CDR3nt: TGTGCCAGTAGTATATTGGGACAGGGGCTTGAAGCTTTCTTT
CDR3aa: CASSILGQGLEAFF

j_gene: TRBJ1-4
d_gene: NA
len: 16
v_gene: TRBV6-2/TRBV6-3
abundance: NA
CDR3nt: TGTGCCAGCAGTCCAACCCTGGCCGGACAGAATGAAAAACTGTTTTTT
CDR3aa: CASSPTLAGQNEKLFF

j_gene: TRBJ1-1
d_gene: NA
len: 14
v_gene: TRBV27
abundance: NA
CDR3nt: TGTGCCAGCAGACTCACGGCGGCGGGCACTGAAGCTTTCTTT
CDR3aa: CASRLTAAGTEAFF

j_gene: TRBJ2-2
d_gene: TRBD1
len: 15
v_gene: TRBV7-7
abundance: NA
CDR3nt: TGTGCCAGCAGCCTAAAAACAGGGGGCGCCGGGGAGCTGTTTTTT
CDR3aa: CASSLKTGGAGELFF

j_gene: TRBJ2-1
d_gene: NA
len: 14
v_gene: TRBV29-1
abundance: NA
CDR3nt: TGCAGCGTCGACGCCGTGGGCGACAACAATGAGCAGTTCTTC
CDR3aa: CSVDAVGDNNEQFF

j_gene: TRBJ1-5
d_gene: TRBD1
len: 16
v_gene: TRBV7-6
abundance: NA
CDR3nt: TGTGCCAGCAGCGCAACCCCGACAGGGAGCAATCAGCCCCAGCATTTT
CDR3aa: CASSATPTGSNQPQHF

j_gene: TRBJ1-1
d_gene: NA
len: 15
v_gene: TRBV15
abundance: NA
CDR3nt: TGTGCCACCAGCAGCCCAGGACAGATAATAACTGAAGCTTTCTTT
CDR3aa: CATSSPGQIITEAFF

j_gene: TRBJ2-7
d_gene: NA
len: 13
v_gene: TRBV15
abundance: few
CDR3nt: TGTGCCACCAGTGGAGGGGCCTCCTACGAGCAGTACTTC
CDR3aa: CATSGGASYEQYF

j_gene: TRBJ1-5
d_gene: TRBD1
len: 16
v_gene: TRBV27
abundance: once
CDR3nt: TGTGCCAGGAAGCCTCCGGGACAGGGGAGCAATCAGCCCCAGCATTTT
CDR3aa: CARKPPGQGSNQPQHF

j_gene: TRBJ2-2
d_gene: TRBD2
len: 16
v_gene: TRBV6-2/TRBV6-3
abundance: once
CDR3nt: TGTGCCAGCAGCTCCCCCAAGCGGGGGGCCACCGGGGAGCTGTTTTTT
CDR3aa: CASSSPKRGATGELFF

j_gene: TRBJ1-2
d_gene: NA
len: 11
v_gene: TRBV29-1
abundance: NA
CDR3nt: TGCAGCGTTCTCGAGGACTATGGCTACACCTTC
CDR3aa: CSVLEDYGYTF

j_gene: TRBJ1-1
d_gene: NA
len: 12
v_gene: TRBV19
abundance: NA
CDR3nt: TGTGCCAGTGTACAGGGGAACACTGAAGCTTTCTTT
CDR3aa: CASVQGNTEAFF

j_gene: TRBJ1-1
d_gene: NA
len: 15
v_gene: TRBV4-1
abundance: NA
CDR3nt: TGCGCCAGCAGCCCCGGGCGGGCGCGAAACACTGAAGCTTTCTTT
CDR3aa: CASSPGRARNTEAFF

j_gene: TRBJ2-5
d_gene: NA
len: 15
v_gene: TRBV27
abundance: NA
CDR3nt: TGTGCCAGCAGTCCCCCGGGACATGGACTGAAGACCCAGTACTTC
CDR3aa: CASSPPGHGLKTQYF

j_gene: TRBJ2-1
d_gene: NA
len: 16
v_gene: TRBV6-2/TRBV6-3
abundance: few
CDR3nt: TGTGCCAGCAGTTACCCGGCTAGCGGACAGTACAATGAGCAGTTCTTC
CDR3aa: CASSYPASGQYNEQFF

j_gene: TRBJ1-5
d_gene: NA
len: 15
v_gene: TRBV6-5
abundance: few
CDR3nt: TGTGCCAGCAGTTACTCCGGGGGGCGCAATCAGCCCCAGCATTTT
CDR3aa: CASSYSGGRNQPQHF

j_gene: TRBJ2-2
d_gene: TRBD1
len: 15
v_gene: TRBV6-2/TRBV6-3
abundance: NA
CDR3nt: TGTGCCAGCAGTTACCTAGACAGGGTCACCGGGGAGCTGTTTTTT
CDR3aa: CASSYLDRVTGELFF

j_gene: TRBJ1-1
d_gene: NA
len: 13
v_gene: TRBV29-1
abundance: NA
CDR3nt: TGCAGCGCCCCCCTTACACAGAACACTGAAGCTTTCTTT
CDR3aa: CSAPLTQNTEAFF

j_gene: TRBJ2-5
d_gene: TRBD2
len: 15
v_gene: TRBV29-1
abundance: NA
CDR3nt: TGCAGCATCCGGACTAGCGGGGGCTTTCAAGAGACCCAGTACTTC
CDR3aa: CSIRTSGGFQETQYF